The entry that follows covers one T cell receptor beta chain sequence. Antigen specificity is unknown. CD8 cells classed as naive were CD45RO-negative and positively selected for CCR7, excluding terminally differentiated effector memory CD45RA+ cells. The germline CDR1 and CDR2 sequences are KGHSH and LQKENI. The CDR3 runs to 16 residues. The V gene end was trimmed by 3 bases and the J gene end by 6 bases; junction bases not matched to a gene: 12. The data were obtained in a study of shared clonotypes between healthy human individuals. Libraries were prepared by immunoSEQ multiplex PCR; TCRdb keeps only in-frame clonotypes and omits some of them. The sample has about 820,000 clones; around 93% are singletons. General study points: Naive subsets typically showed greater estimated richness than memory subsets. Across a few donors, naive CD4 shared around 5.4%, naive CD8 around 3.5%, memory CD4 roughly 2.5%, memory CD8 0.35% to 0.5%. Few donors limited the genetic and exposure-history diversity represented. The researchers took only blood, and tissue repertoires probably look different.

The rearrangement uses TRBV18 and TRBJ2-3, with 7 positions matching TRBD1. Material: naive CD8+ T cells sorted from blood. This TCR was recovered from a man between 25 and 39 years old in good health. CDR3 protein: CASSPLRQGGSDTQYF. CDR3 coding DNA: TGTGCCAGCTCACCCCTGCGACAGGGCGGATCCGATACGCAGTATTTT.